Each of the 16 T cell receptor beta chains below was sequenced from the same sample in a study of T cells in Graves' hyperthyroidism and ophthalmopathy. Researchers took RNA transcripts and amplified the TCR beta CDR3 regions from them. A set of HTBI primers served as the primers for a first-round RT-PCR of the TCR CDR3. MiXCR, run by TCRdb on the multiplex PCR reads, gives a single entry per CDR3 protein. The sample has a few hundred thousand distinct CDR3 sequences; 14% to 15% are singletons. Sequencing input: blood. Receptors were obtained from a woman aged 25-40 years with Graves' hyperthyroidism.

This rearrangement joins TRBV20-1 to TRBJ1-5, with 8 bases fitting TRBD1. Germline-derived CDR1 and CDR2 are DFQATT and SNEGSKA (reference sequence). Trimming removed 3 bases from V and 3 bases from J; junction bases left unmatched: 4. The CDR3 spans 14 residues. This chain's CDR3 is CSARTGVTNQPQHF. CDR3 nucleotide sequence: TGCAGTGCTAGGACAGGGGTGACCAATCAGCCCCAGCATTTT.

This chain connects TRBV5-5 to TRBJ2-7; no firm D call. Looked up from germline, CDR1 is SGHKS and CDR2 is YYEKEE (reference sequence). With 0 bases removed from V and 2 bases from J, the gap between germline ends came to 6 bases. The CDR3 length is 13 residues. Here the CDR3 reads CASSLGAAYEQYF. The DNA for the CDR3 is TGTGCCAGCAGCTTGGGGGCGGCCTACGAGCAGTACTTC. Full variable domain (outside the CDR3, taken from reference TRBV5-5 and TRBJ2-7): DAGVTQSPTHLIKTRGQQVTLRCSPISGHKSVSWYQQVLGQGPQFIFQYYEKEERGRGNFPDRFSARQFPNYSSELNVNALLLGDSALYLCASSLGAAYEQYFGPGTRLTVT.

Worth noting for this clonotype: A read error is possible here, since a much larger clone lies one base away. V and J are TRBV20-1 and TRBJ1-4, with D maybe TRBD1 (5 bases). Germline V lookup: CDR1 DFQATT, CDR2 SNEGSKA (reference sequence). The V end was cut by 4 bases, the J end by 8 bases, with 20 bases between. This CDR3 comprises 15 residues. Here the CDR3 reads CSATDSPRGGEKLFF. The CDR3 region has the DNA TGCAGTGCTACCGACTCACCCCGGGGCGGCGAAAAACTGTTTTTT.

The chain uses TRBV3-1 and TRBJ1-6, with 12 bases matching TRBD1. V lost 6 bases, J lost 6 bases, and 9 bases stayed unmatched. This CDR3 is built from 17 residues. From germline, CDR1 is LGHDT and CDR2 YNNKEL (reference sequence). Here the CDR3 reads CASSSGTGGVGNSPLHF. CDR3 coding DNA: TGTGCCAGCAGTTCCGGGACAGGGGGCGTAGGTAATTCACCCCTCCACTTT.

This chain links TRBV7-6 with TRBJ2-1; 9 nucleotides align to TRBD2. CDR1 and CDR2 (germline): SGHVS, FNYEAQ. With 0 bases clipped from V and 4 bases from J, the junction kept 4 bases outside the gene matches. This CDR3 is 16 amino acids long. The CDR3 sequence: CASSLAPSGAYNEQFF. In DNA form, the CDR3 reads TGTGCCAGCAGCTTAGCTCCTAGCGGGGCTTACAATGAGCAGTTCTTC.

This clonotype showed up many times. This chain links TRBV18 with TRBJ2-1; D gene uncertain. The V gene lost 2 bases and the J gene lost 4 bases, with 9 bases spanning the gap. There are 14 residues in the CDR3. Germline assignment: CDR1 KGHSH and CDR2 LQKENI. CDR3 DNA: TGTGCCAGCTCACCAGATAGAGATTACAATGAGCAGTTCTTC. Translating gives CASSPDRDYNEQFF.

The rearrangement joins TRBV10-3 to TRBJ2-3; D is possibly TRBD2 (6 bases). V lost 11 bases to trimming and J lost 1 base, with 16 bases between them. The germline gives CDR1 ENHRY, CDR2 SYGVKD. The CDR3 is 14 residues long. CDR3 residues: CAASLGGGTDTQYF. The CDR3 DNA reads TGTGCCGCATCTTTGGGAGGCGGCACAGATACGCAGTATTTT.

This clonotype was seen more than once but under ten times. The chain employs TRBV7-9 and TRBJ2-7; weak D call: TRBD2 (5 bases). This CDR3 is built from 14 residues. The germline V and J ends were trimmed by 3 bases and 4 bases, with 13 bases remaining between them. Germline V gene data show CDR1 as SEHNR and CDR2 as FQNEAQ (reference sequence). Here the CDR3 reads CASSLRDSFYEQYF. CDR3 DNA: TGTGCCAGCAGCTTGAGGGATAGCTTTTACGAGCAGTACTTC.

This clonotype was seen only a few times. J is TRBJ1-1 and V is TRBV30, with a weak D call TRBD1 (5 bases). The germline V and J ends were trimmed by 4 bases and 8 bases, with 14 bases remaining between them. From germline, CDR1 is GTSNPN and CDR2 SVGIG (reference sequence). The CDR3 is 12 residues long. CDR3 region: CAWTLSGREAFF. Here the CDR3 DNA reads TGTGCCTGGACCCTATCAGGGAGGGAAGCTTTCTTT.

This clonotype was seen ten or more times. The genes are TRBV11-2 and TRBJ2-1; the match to TRBD1 covers 9 bases. The germline V gene has CDR1 SGHAT and CDR2 FQNNGV. CDR3 length: 16 amino acids. Trimming at V came to 5 bases and at J to 9 bases, leaving 14 bases not matched to a gene. The CDR3 loop is CASSRVQGQGPREQFF. CDR3 DNA sequence: TGTGCCAGCAGCCGAGTTCAGGGACAGGGTCCCCGTGAGCAGTTCTTC.

The V and J genes are TRBV13 and TRBJ2-7; a weak D match, TRBD1 (5 bases). The germline gives CDR1 PRHDT, CDR2 FYEKMQ (reference sequence). The CDR3 spans 15 residues. V was clipped by 2 bases and J by 7 bases, with 18 bases between them. The CDR3 region has the DNA TGTGCCAGCAGCTTAAGGGTTCAGGGAAGTGGTGAGCAGTACTTC. Protein: CASSLRVQGSGEQYF.

This clonotype was picked up many times. The chain has TRBV29-1 and TRBJ2-5; weak D call: TRBD1 (6 bases). Germline V gene data show CDR1 as SQVTM and CDR2 as ANQGSEA. Trimming removed 3 bases from V and 2 bases from J, with 10 bases in between. The CDR3 runs 13 residues. The CDR3 loop is CSVDRGQQETQYF. In DNA form, the CDR3 reads TGCAGCGTTGACAGGGGTCAACAAGAGACCCAGTACTTC. Combining the CDR3 with reference TRBV29-1 and TRBJ2-5 gives the whole variable domain SAVISQKPSRDICQRGTSLTIQCQVDSQVTMMFWYRQQPGQSLTLIATANQGSEATYESGFVIDKFPISRPNLTFSTLTVSNMSPEDSSIYLCSVDRGQQETQYFGPGTRLLVL.

This clonotype was picked up many times. V is TRBV28 and J is TRBJ1-1, with 9 positions matching TRBD1. Germline CDR1 reads MDHEN; CDR2 reads SYDVKM. The CDR3 contains 15 residues. The V and J ends lost 1 base and 4 bases, in that order; junction bases with no gene match: 4. The CDR3 coding sequence is TGTGCCAGCAGTTTATCCGGGACAGGGTTCACTGAAGCTTTCTTT. It codes for CASSLSGTGFTEAFF.

This clonotype was found a few times. J is TRBJ2-1 and V is TRBV9, with TRBD2 matching 7 bases. This CDR3 comprises 17 residues. The trim removed 0 bases at V and 10 bases at J, leaving 16 bases unmatched. CDR1 SGDLS and CDR2 YYNGEE come from the germline V gene. This CDR3 is CASSVEAGGRASREQFF. The CDR3 nucleotides read TGTGCCAGCAGCGTAGAAGCTGGAGGGAGGGCCTCTAGGGAGCAGTTCTTC.

This clonotype was seen more than once but under ten times. The V and J genes are TRBV20-1 and TRBJ2-7; D is unclear. Germline lookup yields CDR1 DFQATT and CDR2 SNEGSKA (reference sequence). The CDR3 spans 14 residues. V was shortened by 2 bases and J by 3 bases, with 14 bases between the two germline ends. CDR3 in amino acids: CSARIQASIYEQYF. The DNA for the CDR3 is TGCAGTGCTAGAATTCAGGCCTCGATCTACGAGCAGTACTTC.

The chain uses TRBV4-1 and TRBJ2-5, with TRBD1 identical over 7 bases. Germline-derived CDR1 and CDR2 are MGHRA and YSYEKL. The CDR3 contains 14 residues. J was trimmed by 4 bases and V by 4 bases; bases with no gene match: 6. Here the CDR3 reads CASSLRQGRETQYF. CDR3 in DNA: TGCGCCAGCAGCCTAAGACAGGGTAGAGAGACCCAGTACTTC.